The 20 T cell receptor beta chains presented below share a single source sample, sequenced in a study of blood T cell repertoires in COVID-19. Assay used: immunoSEQ multiplex PCR; TCRdb lists only in-frame clones, some missing. Altogether tens of thousands of clones are present, roughly 84% being singletons, with the ten largest covering 10%. The sequencing sample was made of peripheral blood. The receptors come from a man over 45 with COVID-19, enrolled during active disease.

The V call is TRBV7-9, the J call TRBJ1-1, with D perhaps TRBD1 (5 bases). This CDR3 comprises 14 residues. Germline CDR1 SEHNR, CDR2 FQNEAQ (reference sequence). The germline V and J ends were trimmed by 5 bases and 3 bases, with 13 bases remaining between them. CDR3: CASSPRLGDTEAFF. In nucleotides, the CDR3 is TGTGCCAGCAGCCCTCGGTTAGGGGACACTGAAGCTTTCTTT.

This clone appeared a few times. The chain carries TRBV27 and TRBJ1-1; 8 nucleotides match TRBD1. V lost 7 bases to trimming and J lost 5 bases; unmatched junction nucleotides: 18. Germline loops: CDR1 MNHEY, CDR2 SMNVEV (reference sequence). The CDR3 is made up of 17 amino acids. Written as DNA, the CDR3 is TGTGCCAGCACTACCTTCCAGACAGGGGCCTTAGGGACTGAAGCTTTCTTT. It translates to CASTTFQTGALGTEAFF.

The chain recombines TRBV6-6 with TRBJ2-1; TRBD2 might be the D (6 bases). Trimming removed 5 bases at V and 7 bases at J, with 9 bases between. Germline assignment: CDR1 MNHNY and CDR2 SVGAGI (reference sequence). This CDR3 has 12 amino acids. CDR3: CASSLLANEQFF. The CDR3 region has the DNA TGTGCCAGCAGTCTACTAGCAAATGAGCAGTTCTTC.

DNA for the CDR3: TGTGCCAGCAGAAAAGGGGACAGACGGAACACTGAAGCTTTCTTT. This encodes CASRKGDRRNTEAFF. This chain joins TRBV27 and TRBJ1-1; 7 bases line up with TRBD1. The CDR3 length is 15 residues. Germline V gene lookup returns CDR1 MNHEY and CDR2 SMNVEV (reference sequence). With V trimmed by 6 bases and J by 1 base, 8 bases remained unmatched.

The chain links TRBV10-2 to TRBJ2-1; 8 bases fit TRBD1. The germline V gene encodes CDR1 WSHSY and CDR2 SAAADI. This CDR3 has 14 amino acids. Trimming removed 8 bases from V and 3 bases from J; junction bases left unmatched: 6. This CDR3 reads CASHGQGDYNEQFF. In DNA, the CDR3 is TGCGCCAGCCACGGACAGGGAGACTACAATGAGCAGTTCTTC.

The V call is TRBV19, the J call TRBJ1-6, with 7 bases fitting TRBD1. Looked up from germline, CDR1 is LNHDA and CDR2 is SQIVND (reference sequence). This CDR3 is 14 amino acids long. J was trimmed by 6 bases and V by 5 bases; bases with no gene match: 4. The CDR3 region has the DNA TGTGCCAGTAGTCCACAGGGGACTAATTCACCCCTCCACTTT. Its protein is CASSPQGTNSPLHF.

V and J are TRBV19 and TRBJ2-7, with 7 nucleotides matching TRBD1. CDR1 and CDR2 from the germline V gene are LNHDA and SQIVND (reference sequence). The CDR3 has 14 amino acids. V was clipped by 5 bases and J by 8 bases; unmatched bases: 12. The CDR3 DNA reads as TGTGCCAGTAGTCCCCGGGGACAGCTGTGGAAGCAGTACTTC. It codes for CASSPRGQLWKQYF.

The CDR3 region is CASSQDRVLGYTF. CDR3 bases: TGTGCCAGCAGCCAAGACAGGGTGCTTGGCTACACCTTC. V gene TRBV7-8 combines with J gene TRBJ1-2; 7 bases match TRBD1. Germline values: CDR1 SGHVS, CDR2 FQNEAQ. The J segment lost 7 bases and the V segment lost 5 bases, leaving 7 bases of the junction unmatched. The CDR3 is made up of 13 amino acids.

The genes are TRBV6-1 and TRBJ1-5; tentative D call: TRBD1 (5 bases). V gave up 0 bases and J gave up 6 bases, with 12 bases separating them. This CDR3 spans 15 amino acids. Germline V gives CDR1 MNHNS, CDR2 SASEGT. The CDR3: CASSEAPGRGQPQHF. DNA for the CDR3: TGTGCCAGCAGTGAAGCGCCCGGGAGGGGTCAGCCCCAGCATTTT.

The rearrangement links TRBV2 to TRBJ1-5; 8 bases align to TRBD1. Germline lookup yields CDR1 SNHLY and CDR2 FYNNEI. The V segment lost 7 bases and the J segment 6 bases; nucleotides outside the gene matches: 8. The CDR3 has 14 amino acids. This chain's CDR3 is CASNQGARGQPQHF. The CDR3 bases are TGTGCCAGCAACCAGGGGGCCCGGGGTCAGCCCCAGCATTTT.

This clone was seen a few times. This rearrangement joins TRBV6-2 or TRBV6-3 to TRBJ1-1, with D perhaps matching TRBD1 (5 bases). This CDR3 is built from 14 residues. Germline assignment: CDR1 MNHEY and CDR2 SVGEGT. Trimming took 0 bases from V and 12 from J, leaving 17 bases between them. DNA for the CDR3: TGTGCCAGCAGTTACTCGATGGGGCGACGAGGAACTTTCTTT. Translating gives CASSYSMGRRGTFF.

V is TRBV4-2 and J is TRBJ2-4; a weak D match, TRBD2 (6 bases). The V gene's germline CDR1 is LGHNA and CDR2 YNFKEQ. The CDR3 length is 19 residues. Trimming left V 4 bases short and J 2 bases short, with 24 bases between. The CDR3 DNA sequence: TGTGCCAGCAGCCGAGAGGAGGGGACGGGCGGAGGATCCAAAAACATTCAGTACTTC. This gives the protein CASSREEGTGGGSKNIQYF.

This clone occurred once. The chain uses TRBV13 and TRBJ2-1; 12 bases map to TRBD1. Germline CDR1 is PRHDT and CDR2 is FYEKMQ (reference sequence). The CDR3 is 18 residues long. V dropped 4 bases and J dropped 3; count of bases not matched to a gene: 10. The CDR3 sequence: CASSSPRDRGPNYNEQFF. In DNA form, the CDR3 reads TGTGCCAGCAGCTCCCCCCGGGACAGGGGGCCGAACTACAATGAGCAGTTCTTC. Together with reference TRBV13 and TRBJ2-1, the CDR3 gives the full variable domain: AAGVIQSPRHLIKEKRETATLKCYPIPRHDTVYWYQQGPGQDPQFLISFYEKMQSDKGSIPDRFSAQQFSDYHSELNMSSLELGDSALYFCASSSPRDRGPNYNEQFFGPGTRLTVL.

The V call is TRBV5-1, the J call TRBJ1-1; D ambiguous. CDR1 is SGHRS, CDR2 YFSETQ, per germline. The CDR3 consists of 14 residues. V lost 1 base and J lost 2, with 9 bases in between. The CDR3 DNA reads TGCGCCAGCAGCTTGATAACCGGTAACACTGAAGCTTTCTTT. Protein product: CASSLITGNTEAFF.

The chain carries TRBV24-1 and TRBJ2-7; a possible D gene is TRBD1 (6 bases). V was clipped by 7 bases and J by 6 bases, with 18 bases between them. The CDR3 loop spans 14 amino acids. Germline values: CDR1 KGHDR, CDR2 SFDVKD. Here the CDR3 reads CATRGAGPHAEQYF. CDR3 sequence (DNA): TGTGCCACCAGGGGGGCCGGGCCGCACGCCGAGCAGTACTTC.

The rearrangement uses TRBV3-1 (or the pseudogene TRBV3-2) and TRBJ1-2; D gene unclear. This CDR3 contains 14 residues. V shed 3 bases and J shed 4 bases, with 12 bases lying between them. Germline CDR1 reads LGHDT; CDR2 reads YNNKEL (reference sequence). The CDR3 is CASSQGRGSYGYTF. Here the CDR3 DNA reads TGTGCCAGCAGCCAGGGCCGGGGTAGCTATGGCTACACCTTC.

The chain is built from TRBV4-1 and TRBJ1-2, with D perhaps TRBD1 (5 bases). CDR3 length: 15 residues. Germline V gene data show CDR1 as MGHRA and CDR2 as YSYEKL. The V end lost 0 bases, the J end lost 8 bases, and 16 bases lay between the germline ends. The CDR3 loop reads CASSQDLRTNGGYTF. CDR3 coding DNA: TGCGCCAGCAGCCAAGATCTTCGGACAAACGGGGGCTACACCTTC.

CDR3 DNA: TGTGCCAGCTCACCGCCGGACACTTCCTACGAGCAGTACTTC. Translating gives CASSPPDTSYEQYF. The chain couples TRBV18 to TRBJ2-7; D might be TRBD1 (5 bases). This CDR3 has 14 amino acids. CDR1 and CDR2 (germline): KGHSH, LQKENI. V gave up 3 bases and J gave up 1 base, with 10 bases separating them.

In this sample, this clone turned up a few times. CDR3 amino acids: CASSSRSVEAFF. For the CDR3, the DNA is TGTGCCAGCAGCTCCCGATCAGTTGAAGCTTTCTTT. V is TRBV3-1 (or the pseudogene TRBV3-2) and J is TRBJ1-1; D gene ambiguous. The V end was cut by 5 bases, the J end by 7 bases, with 11 bases between. Germline CDR1 LGHDT, CDR2 YNNKEL (reference sequence). The CDR3 is 12 amino acids.

On this clone: Other DNA sequences in the sample encode the same CDR3. The V call is TRBV6-5, the J call TRBJ1-3; TRBD1 agrees at 7 bases. The CDR3 consists of 15 residues. Germline loops: CDR1 MNHEY, CDR2 SVGAGI. J gave up 2 bases and V 6 bases, and 7 bases lay outside the gene matches. In DNA form, the CDR3 reads TGTGCCAGCAGCTTGGACAGGCTAGCTGGAAACACCATATATTTT. Its translation: CASSLDRLAGNTIYF.